The T cell receptor beta chain under discussion was sequenced for a study of T cell responses to AZD1222 COVID-19 vaccine (dated by TCRdb to about 2021). Looking at the study overall: A total of around 240 trial participants underwent TCR sequencing, of whom 207 had received two doses of AZD1222 and some 25 had received two doses of the MenACWY control vaccine. Trial participants were enrolled by age into subgroups of 18-55, 56-69 and 70-plus years, and around 150, 28 and 57 TCR-sequenced participants, respectively, were included in these subgroups. Results and caveats for the whole study, not just this receptor: The 56-69-year group was small, and its depth increase did not reach significance, likely because of low power. Conclusions about previously exposed vaccinees were limited because only six AZD1222 recipients were SARS-CoV-2 seropositive at baseline. CD4 TCRs associated with the vaccine covered the entire spike protein, and the dominant responses were in regions 160-218 and 743-854. Epitopes outside the regions mutated in the B.1.351 and B.1.1.7 variants were reportedly recognized by nearly half of the unique spike-specific TCRs. Participants were mostly white British and included more females than males, and it was suggested by the authors that clonal diversity may have been underestimated. Spike-specific TCR breadth and depth rose significantly after two AZD1222 doses compared with day 0 and with MenACWY recipients. Because no day 14 peak-response samples were available, the repertoires could be characterized only after the peak T cell response.

Per the publication, the time point label means: baseline before first vaccination. Read against the paper, the sample's treatment or condition label means: meningococcal conjugate vaccine given as trial control. Vaccinee samples were obtained from the UK trials COV001 and COV002, which included a single-blind randomized controlled phase 2/3 trial of AZD1222 (ChAdOx1 nCoV-19) in healthy adults. For TCRbeta chain sequencing, PBMC samples from trial participants were taken at day 0 and at day 28 after the second dose. Comment on this clone: Its specific antigen is unknown. No quality values exist for individual bases; no much larger clone is one base distant.

The CDR3 regions of human TCRbeta chains were analyzed by immunosequencing. The original pipeline was this. Repertoire TCRs were matched against a reference library of SARS-CoV-2-specific TCRs generated with the MIRA antigen-specificity platform. Breadth was defined as the fraction of unique TCRs that were SARS-CoV-2-associated, and depth was defined as the fraction of total T cells that were SARS-CoV-2-associated. Using the MIRA data, each spike-specific TCR was mapped to the spike region that the TCR reacts to and placed in a CD4 or CD8 class. Log10-transformed breadth and depth values were compared by one-way ANOVA with Sidak's multiple comparisons tests. TCRdb limited this immuneACCESS table to in-frame rearrangements with V and J called. A share of clones is missing; checked studies link under half to unresolved V genes, and the rest is unexplained. V and J calls and clone size are given by that table; D and trimming were obtained from the DNA. This sample holds about 130,000 clones; 90% were observed only once. The top ten clonotypes cover 4.4% of the sample.

Sequenced here: peripheral blood, sampled on day 0 of MenACWY control vaccination. The sequence came from an adult in good health.

The nucleotide sequence is given as TGTGCCATCAGTGCAGGGGCAGGGACTGAAGCTTTCTTT. This encodes CAISAGAGTEAFF. The rearranged chain carries TRBV10-3 and TRBJ1-1; the D segment could be TRBD1, given 6 matching bases. As encoded in the germline V gene, CDR1 is ENHRY while CDR2 is SYGVKD. Trimming costs V 4 bases and J 5 bases, and their ends lie 11 bases apart. Taken from cysteine to phenylalanine, the CDR3 has 13 residues. The kept DNA is CDR3 alone, 39 bases in frame from the first base.